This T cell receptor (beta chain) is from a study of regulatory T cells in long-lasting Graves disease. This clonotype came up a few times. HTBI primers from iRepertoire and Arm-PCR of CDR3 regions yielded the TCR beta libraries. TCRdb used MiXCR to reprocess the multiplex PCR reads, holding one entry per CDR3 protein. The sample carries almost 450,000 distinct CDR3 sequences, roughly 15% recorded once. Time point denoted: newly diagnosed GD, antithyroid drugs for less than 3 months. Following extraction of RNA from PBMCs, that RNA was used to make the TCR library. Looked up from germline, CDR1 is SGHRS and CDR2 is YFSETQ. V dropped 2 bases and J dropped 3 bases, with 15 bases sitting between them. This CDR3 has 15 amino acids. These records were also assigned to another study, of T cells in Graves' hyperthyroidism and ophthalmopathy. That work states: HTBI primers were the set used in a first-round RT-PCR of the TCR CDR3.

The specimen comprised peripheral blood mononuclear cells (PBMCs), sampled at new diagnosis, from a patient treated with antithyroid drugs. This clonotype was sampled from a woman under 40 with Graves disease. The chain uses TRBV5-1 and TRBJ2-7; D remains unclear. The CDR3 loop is CASSLVRQTLYEQYF. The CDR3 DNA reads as TGCGCCAGCAGCTTAGTGAGGCAGACCCTCTACGAGCAGTACTTC.